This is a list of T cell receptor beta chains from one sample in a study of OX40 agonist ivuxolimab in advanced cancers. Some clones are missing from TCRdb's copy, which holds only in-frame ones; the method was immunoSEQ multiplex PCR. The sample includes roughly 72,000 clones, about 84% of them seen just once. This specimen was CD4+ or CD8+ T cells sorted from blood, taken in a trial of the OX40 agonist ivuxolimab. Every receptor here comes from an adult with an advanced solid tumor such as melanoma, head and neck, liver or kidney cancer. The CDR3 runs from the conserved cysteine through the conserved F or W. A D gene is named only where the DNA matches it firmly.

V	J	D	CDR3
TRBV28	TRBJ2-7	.	CASSFRSRSSYEQYF
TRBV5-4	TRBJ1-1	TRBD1	CASSDGDRLNTEAFF
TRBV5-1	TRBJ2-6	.	CASSRSISGANVLTF
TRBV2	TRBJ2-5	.	CASSEYVGETQYF
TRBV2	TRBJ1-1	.	CASDSMNTEAFF
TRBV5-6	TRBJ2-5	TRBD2	CASSLLRGLAGETQYF
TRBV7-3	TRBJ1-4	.	CASSYPVLRQSNEKLFF
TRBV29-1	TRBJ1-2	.	CSAAKTSYEEDGYTF
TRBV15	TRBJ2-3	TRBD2	CATSRERGGPPDTQYF
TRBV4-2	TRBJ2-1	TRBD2	CASSQVPRGGAGEQFF
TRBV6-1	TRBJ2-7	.	CASNEYEQYF
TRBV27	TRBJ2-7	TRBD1	CASSFMAGGYEQYF
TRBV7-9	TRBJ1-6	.	CASSLNSPLHF
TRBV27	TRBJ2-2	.	CASSIGGGTGELFF
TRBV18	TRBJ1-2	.	CASSPPSLGYNYGYTF
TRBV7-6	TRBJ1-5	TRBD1	CASSMGQSSNQPQHF
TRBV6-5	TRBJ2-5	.	CASSYVMSGETQYF
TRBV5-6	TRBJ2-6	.	CASSSTVYYSGANVLTF
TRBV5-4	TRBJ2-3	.	CASSMRAGADTQYF
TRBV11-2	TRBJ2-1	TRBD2	CASSLGRLAGKRVNEQFF
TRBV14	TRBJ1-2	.	CASSQGGHSTANYGYTF
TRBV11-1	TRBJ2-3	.	CASVLGRGSTDTQYF
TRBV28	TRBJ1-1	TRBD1	CASSLGQRNTEAFF
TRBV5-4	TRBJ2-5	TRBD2	CASSLRLAGGETQYF
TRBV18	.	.	CASSPPGRPLEQYF
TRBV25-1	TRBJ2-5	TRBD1	CASSPGQGMETQYF
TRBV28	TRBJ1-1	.	CASSSPRGDNTEAFF
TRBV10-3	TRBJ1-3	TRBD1	CAIRGTGQTGNTIYF